This TCR beta chain was found in a study of molecular identifiers for immune sequencing clone quantification. With RNA at 10%, 30% or 50%, naive CD8 libraries came from roughly 20,000 to 1,000,000 sorted cells. Sorting was used to obtain naive CD8 T cells (CD8+CD4-CCR7+CD45RA+). Study findings and constraints: Sizes of highly expanded clones could be underestimated through identical TCRs sharing a barcode.

The bulk TCR libraries were made with methods described before and with listed TCR primers. TCRdb analysed the PCR reads with MiXCR anew, one entry per CDR3 protein. The sample lists hundreds of thousands of distinct CDR3 sequences, 25% seen once, with about 0.73% in the top ten. This clonotype was recorded a few times. Its matching antigen is unknown. Per the germline V gene, CDR1 is MNHEY and CDR2 is SVGEGT. The V segment lost 7 bases and the J segment 6 bases; nucleotides outside the gene matches: 8. The CDR3 runs 14 residues. This chain joins TRBV6-2 or TRBV6-3 and TRBJ2-2; 7 bases align to TRBD1. This TCR derives from a human donor in good health. Some libraries in this study had Jurkat cell RNA spiked in. Material: naive CD8+ T cells from blood, with Jurkat cell RNA spiked in. The sample's subset: FACS-sorted CD8+CD4-CCR7+CD45RA+ naive T cells. This chain's CDR3 is CASNGQERAGELFF. As DNA, the CDR3 is TGTGCCAGCAATGGACAGGAGAGAGCCGGGGAGCTGTTTTTT.